This passage covers 2 T cell receptor beta chains from one sample sequenced in a study of T cell changes during pregnancy in multiple sclerosis. Generated by immunoSEQ multiplex PCR, the TCRdb table keeps only in-frame clones and is missing some. Among some 80,000 clones, approximately 93% were seen once, and the ten largest hold roughly 0.14%. This specimen was CD4+ T cells from peripheral blood mononuclear cells, taken after pregnancy. These TCRs come from a female donor with multiple sclerosis, enrolled in a pregnancy study.

The chain links TRBV15 to TRBJ2-7, with 7 bases that match TRBD2. Germline CDR1 and CDR2: LNHNV and YYDKDF (reference sequence). V was clipped by 0 bases and J by 6 bases; unmatched bases: 5. The CDR3 spans 14 residues. The CDR3 DNA sequence: TGTGCCACCAGCAGAGAAACTAGCGTAGGCGAGCAGTACTTC. This translates into CATSRETSVGEQYF.

This clone was observed once. The V gene is TRBV28, the J gene TRBJ2-4; perhaps TRBD2 as D (7 bases). Germline-derived CDR1 and CDR2 are MDHEN and SYDVKM. The CDR3 sequence is 16 residues long. The ends were cut back, 6 bases at V and 3 bases at J, with 18 bases in the middle. In DNA form, the CDR3 reads TGTGCCAGCAGAAGGGGGGGGTGGAGAGGCAAAAACATTCAGTACTTC. This codes for CASRRGGWRGKNIQYF.